This record covers a single T cell receptor (beta chain). Its antigen is still unknown. This sample was taken from a study of Ad26.COV2.S vaccination and SARS-CoV-2 variants. Noted treatment: approximately 18 received Ad26.COV2.S at low or high dose, single or two shots; about 5 received placebo; per-sample allocation not given. It was on day 63 after the first vaccine or placebo injection that samples were taken. TCRdb's table, derived via immunoSEQ multiplex PCR, lists solely in-frame clones and lacks some. The table shows 380,000 or so clones, with 75% to 90% occurring only once. Findings and caveats of the study: Quantification of TCR breadth and depth may have yielded underestimates of total T cell responses. Vaccine and placebo recipients had similar non-spike TCR breadth.

This CDR3 is built from 15 residues. With 0 bases clipped from V and 6 bases from J, the junction kept 6 bases outside the gene matches. Germline CDR1 reads SGHRS; CDR2 reads YFSETQ. The V and J genes are TRBV5-1 and TRBJ2-7; 10 bases are shared with TRBD1. Sequenced material: peripheral blood, taken in a trial of Ad26.COV2.S vaccine versus placebo. The source is a person aged 18-65 years who received the Ad26.COV2.S COVID-19 vaccine or a placebo. CDR3 nucleotide sequence: TGCGCCAGCAGCTTGGGGGGACAGGGGTTAAGCGAGCAGTACTTC. Its translation is CASSLGGQGLSEQYF.